This TCR beta chain was retrieved from a study of neurological immune-mediated disorders. Points from the study as a whole: For the multiple sclerosis repertoire cluster, an association with any clinical or MRI feature was absent.

This clonotype was detected ten times or more. Its specificity is unknown. TCRdb reprocessed the 5' RACE reads via MiXCR and lists one record per CDR3 protein. The sample yields about 74,000 distinct CDR3 sequences, 5.2% seen once. Unsorted libraries used 2 million PBMCs kept at -80 degrees C. This CDR3 comprises 14 residues. Germline CDR1 KGHSH, CDR2 LQKENI. V lost 8 bases, J lost 5 bases, and 10 bases stayed unmatched. The sample comprised PBMCs. This receptor was obtained from a man between 18 and 29 years old with multiple sclerosis. V and J are TRBV18 and TRBJ2-5; 8 nucleotides agree with TRBD1. CDR3 sequence (DNA): TGTGCCAGCACCCGGGACAGGCTGGGGGAGACCCAGTACTTC. Translation: CASTRDRLGETQYF.